The 25 T cell receptor beta chains presented below share a single source sample, sequenced in a study of shared clonotypes between healthy human individuals. The data were produced by immunoSEQ multiplex PCR, yet TCRdb's version contains in-frame clones alone and is incomplete. The data contain hundreds of thousands of clones, almost 97% of them singletons. Sequenced: naive CD4+ T cells sorted from blood. Documented subset: CD45RA+ positively selected. The receptor source for this set is a woman aged 25-40 years in good health.

The rearrangement links TRBV29-1 to TRBJ1-3, with D possibly matching TRBD1 (5 bases). The CDR3 is made up of 14 amino acids. Trimming removed 7 bases at V and 4 bases at J, with 17 bases between. Germline loops: CDR1 SQVTM, CDR2 ANQGSEA. CDR3 bases: TGCAGCGCCGTGGGGGGGTCGGAAGGAAACACCATATATTTT. The encoded protein is CSAVGGSEGNTIYF. Full variable domain (remainder filled in from reference TRBV29-1 and TRBJ1-3): SAVISQKPSRDICQRGTSLTIQCQVDSQVTMMFWYRQQPGQSLTLIATANQGSEATYESGFVIDKFPISRPNLTFSTLTVSNMSPEDSSIYLCSAVGGSEGNTIYFGEGSWLTVV.

The chain is built from TRBV6-1 and TRBJ1-2, with TRBD1 matching 7 bases. The CDR3 is 14 amino acids. Germline assignment: CDR1 MNHNS and CDR2 SASEGT. The V segment lost 6 bases and the J segment 6 bases; nucleotides outside the gene matches: 10. The CDR3 DNA is TGTGCCAGCAGGGAACGACAGGGTTGGGATGGCTACACCTTC. This codes for CASRERQGWDGYTF.

The chain carries TRBV28 and TRBJ2-7, with 8 bases lining up with TRBD2. J was trimmed by 1 base and V by 11 bases; bases with no gene match: 10. This CDR3 is built from 14 residues. Germline V CDR1 and CDR2: MDHEN, SYDVKM. The CDR3 spells CASVSGGESYEQYF. In DNA, the CDR3 is TGTGCCTCAGTTTCGGGGGGGGAATCCTACGAGCAGTACTTC.

V gene TRBV19 combines with J gene TRBJ2-3, with a possible D match to TRBD2 (6 bases). CDR3 length equals 15 residues. Per the germline V gene, CDR1 is LNHDA and CDR2 is SQIVND (reference sequence). V was clipped by 6 bases and J by 4 bases, with 17 bases between them. The DNA of the CDR3 is TGTGCCAGTAGGGAAGCTACGGGAGTCGCAGATACGCAGTATTTT. It is translated as CASREATGVADTQYF.

The genes are TRBV18 and TRBJ2-7, with 9 positions matching TRBD2. V lost 4 bases, J lost 4 bases, and 5 bases stayed unmatched. Germline V gives CDR1 KGHSH, CDR2 LQKENI. This CDR3 is built from 14 residues. The CDR3 protein is CASSLIAGEYEQYF. In DNA, the CDR3 is TGTGCCAGCTCACTCATAGCGGGAGAGTACGAGCAGTACTTC.

This clone was picked up a small number of times. The CDR3 region is CASSLAGTGGWGNQPQHF. CDR3 in DNA: TGTGCCAGCAGTTTAGCTGGGACAGGGGGCTGGGGCAATCAGCCCCAGCATTTT. The rearrangement links TRBV28 to TRBJ1-5, with 12 bases aligning to TRBD1. The CDR3 runs 18 residues. The V gene's germline CDR1 is MDHEN and CDR2 SYDVKM. Trimming at V came to 2 bases and at J to 2 bases, leaving 7 bases not matched to a gene.

The CDR3 DNA reads TGCGCCAGCAGTGAAGAGGGAGGTGAAGCTTTCTTT. Translated: CASSEEGGEAFF. V is TRBV10-2 and J is TRBJ1-1; D is ambiguous. Between the trimmed V and J ends, which lost 3 bases and 7 bases, there was a span of 9 bases. This CDR3 contains 12 residues. Per the germline V gene, CDR1 is WSHSY and CDR2 is SAAADI.

The chain employs TRBV10-3 and TRBJ1-1; D uncertain. The germline V gene encodes CDR1 ENHRY and CDR2 SYGVKD. The CDR3 runs 15 residues. The germline V and J ends were trimmed by 4 bases and 0 bases, with 12 bases remaining between them. In DNA form, the CDR3 reads TGTGCCATCAGTGCGTCACAGCTGATGAACACTGAAGCTTTCTTT. Translation: CAISASQLMNTEAFF.

The V gene is TRBV7-8, the J gene TRBJ2-7; D unresolved. The V and J ends lost 4 bases and 4 bases respectively, with 8 bases between them. Looked up from germline, CDR1 is SGHVS and CDR2 is FQNEAQ. This CDR3 has 12 residues. CDR3 DNA sequence: TGTGCCAGCAGCTACTTTTCATACGAGCAGTACTTC. Amino acid sequence: CASSYFSYEQYF.

On this clone itself: Other DNA sequences within the sample encode an identical CDR3. V gene TRBV5-1 combines with J gene TRBJ2-5, with TRBD2 matching over 11 bases. The CDR3 consists of 15 residues. Per the germline V gene, CDR1 is SGHRS and CDR2 is YFSETQ. After removal of 4 bases from V and 2 bases from J, the junction contained 4 bases not matched to a gene. The CDR3 loop reads CASSRGTSGQETQYF. DNA of the CDR3: TGCGCCAGCAGCCGAGGGACTAGCGGACAAGAGACCCAGTACTTC.

This chain uses TRBV2 with TRBJ2-1, with TRBD2 matching over 13 bases. This CDR3 comprises 16 residues. The V gene's germline CDR1 is SNHLY and CDR2 FYNNEI. Trimming cost V 5 bases and J 7 bases; bases outside gene matches: 8. The CDR3 coding sequence is TGTGCCAGCAGTCCCCAACTAGCGGGAGGGGGGAATGAGCAGTTCTTC. It translates to CASSPQLAGGGNEQFF.

This clone was recorded once. The V and J genes are TRBV7-2 and TRBJ2-1, with D unresolved. The CDR3 covers 15 residues. With 5 bases removed from V and 3 bases from J, the gap between germline ends came to 14 bases. Per the germline V gene, CDR1 is SGHTA and CDR2 is FQGNSA. CDR3 DNA sequence: TGTGCCAGCAGCCAGACCGGAGAATTCTACAATGAGCAGTTCTTC. Its translation: CASSQTGEFYNEQFF.

J is TRBJ1-4 and V is TRBV2, with D unresolved. The CDR3 is 14 amino acids. V lost 7 bases and J lost 0, with 9 bases in between. Germline values: CDR1 SNHLY, CDR2 FYNNEI. CDR3 loop: CASTRSATNEKLFF. CDR3 DNA sequence: TGTGCCAGCACCCGGAGTGCAACTAATGAAAAACTGTTTTTT.

The chain uses TRBV5-1 and TRBJ2-7, with D unclear. The CDR3 consists of 13 residues. Trimming removed 2 bases at V and 3 bases at J, with 9 bases between. Looked up from germline, CDR1 is SGHRS and CDR2 is YFSETQ. CDR3 region: CASSFGVGYEQYF. CDR3 sequence (DNA): TGCGCCAGCAGCTTTGGCGTGGGCTACGAGCAGTACTTC.

The CDR3 is CASSQGLTKSYEQYF. CDR3 bases: TGTGCCAGCAGTCAGGGTCTCACGAAGTCCTACGAGCAGTACTTC. The chain links TRBV28 to TRBJ2-7, with D tentatively TRBD1 (5 bases). There are 15 residues in the CDR3. The germline CDR1 and CDR2 sequences are MDHEN and SYDVKM. Trimming shortened V by 5 bases and J by 1 base, and 15 bases separated the two germline ends.

V and J are TRBV15 and TRBJ2-2, with 9 positions matching TRBD2. Germline V lookup: CDR1 LNHNV, CDR2 YYDKDF (reference sequence). The CDR3 spans 16 residues. V shed 5 bases, J shed 7 bases, and the junction held 11 bases outside the gene matches. DNA of the CDR3: TGTGCCACCAGCGACGAGGAGCGGGGGGTAATCGGGGAGCTGTTTTTT. Its translation is CATSDEERGVIGELFF. The complete variable domain, with remaining parts taken from reference TRBV15 and TRBJ2-2, reads DAMVIQNPRYQVTQFGKPVTLSCSQTLNHNVMYWYQQKSSQAPKLLFHYYDKDFNNEADTPDNFQSRRPNTSFCFLDIRSPGLGDTAMYLCATSDEERGVIGELFFGEGSRLTVL.

V gene TRBV7-9 combines with J gene TRBJ1-4; perhaps TRBD1 as D (5 bases). This CDR3 comprises 14 residues. CDR1 and CDR2 from the germline V gene are SEHNR and FQNEAQ (reference sequence). Trimming took 5 bases from V and 3 from J, leaving 10 bases between them. CDR3 loop: CASSGGTPNEKLFF. DNA of the CDR3: TGTGCCAGCAGCGGGGGGACGCCTAATGAAAAACTGTTTTTT.

The gene calls are TRBV5-1 and TRBJ2-3; D uncertain. Trimming removed 0 bases from V and 5 bases from J, with 10 bases in between. Per the germline V gene, CDR1 is SGHRS and CDR2 is YFSETQ. The CDR3 sequence is 14 residues long. CDR3 region: CASSLDVAGDTQYF. As DNA, the CDR3 is TGCGCCAGCAGCTTGGATGTAGCCGGAGATACGCAGTATTTT. Supplemented by reference TRBV5-1 and TRBJ2-3, the full variable domain reads KAGVTQTPRYLIKTRGQQVTLSCSPISGHRSVSWYQQTPGQGLQFLFEYFSETQRNKGNFPGRFSGRQFSNSRSEMNVSTLELGDSALYLCASSLDVAGDTQYFGPGTRLTVL.

This chain connects TRBV19 to TRBJ2-5; D gene ambiguous. Deletions cut 1 base from V and 4 bases from J, with 10 bases between. From germline, CDR1 is LNHDA and CDR2 SQIVND (reference sequence). The CDR3 loop spans 14 amino acids. Here the CDR3 DNA reads TGTGCCAGTAGTATAGGTGCAGGACCAGAGACCCAGTACTTC. The encoded protein is CASSIGAGPETQYF.

The chain employs TRBV19 and TRBJ2-1; 14 bases agree with TRBD2. The J segment lost 8 bases and the V segment lost 10 bases, leaving 13 bases of the junction unmatched. The CDR3 consists of 16 residues. Germline V gene lookup returns CDR1 LNHDA and CDR2 SQIVND (reference sequence). Here the CDR3 DNA reads TGTGCCACAAACAAAGGGTGGACTAGCGGGAGGTATGAGCAGTTCTTC. This encodes CATNKGWTSGRYEQFF.

The rearrangement joins TRBV6-5 to TRBJ2-1; TRBD2 aligns across 10 bases. The CDR3 totals 13 residues. Losses at the gene ends were 5 bases for V and 9 bases for J; bases not matched to a gene: 4. CDR1 MNHEY and CDR2 SVGAGI come from the germline V gene. DNA for the CDR3: TGTGCCAGCAGTCGCCTAGCGGGAGCTGAGCAGTTCTTC. It encodes CASSRLAGAEQFF.

This chain joins TRBV27 and TRBJ2-5; TRBD1 agrees at 7 bases. Judging by the DNA end, TRBJ2-7 fits better; the J call may be wrong. Germline V gives CDR1 MNHEY, CDR2 SMNVEV (reference sequence). This CDR3 has 13 residues. The CDR3 sequence: CASRDRLTYEQYF. The CDR3 bases are TGTGCCAGCCGGGACAGACTGACCTACGAGCAGTACTTC.

J is TRBJ2-2 and V is TRBV4-2; 7 nucleotides match TRBD1. The CDR3 is 16 residues long. Germline V gene data show CDR1 as LGHNA and CDR2 as YNFKEQ. Unmatched junction bases numbered 11, after V lost 4 bases and J lost 6 bases. CDR3 DNA sequence: TGTGCCAGCAGCCCCGACAGGGAAGTTTACGCCGGGGAGCTGTTTTTT. As protein: CASSPDREVYAGELFF.

V usage is TRBV28 and J usage is TRBJ1-6; TRBD1 matches 7 bases. V dropped 11 bases and J dropped 7; count of bases not matched to a gene: 8. The CDR3 runs to 13 residues. CDR1 is MDHEN, CDR2 SYDVKM, per germline. This CDR3 is CACARDSNSPLHF. The CDR3 nucleotides read TGTGCCTGCGCGCGGGACAGCAATTCACCCCTCCACTTT.

The CDR3 sequence: CASVQTGGAGYTEAFF. CDR3 DNA sequence: TGTGCCAGCGTCCAGACAGGGGGCGCTGGGTACACTGAAGCTTTCTTT. The chain joins TRBV25-1 to TRBJ1-1; 10 bases are shared with TRBD1. Germline trimming cut 8 bases from V and 3 bases from J; bases unmatched to any gene: 12. Germline lookup yields CDR1 MGHDK and CDR2 SYGVNS. This CDR3 has 16 residues.